Listed below are T cell receptor beta chains from one sample, sequenced in a study of blood T cell repertoires in COVID-19. Here immunoSEQ multiplex PCR was the method, and the copy in TCRdb shows in-frame clones only, minus some. Of about 48,000 clones listed, about 89% are singletons. Sequenced input: peripheral blood. The receptors stem from a human donor in a cohort sampled during active COVID-19. Each CDR3 is given with its conserved first and last residue. The D gene is left open where the match is weak. Size is omitted from some rows. Given values are once, few, many or a class for expanded clones.

J gene	D gene	V gene	clone size	CDR3 protein	CDR3 DNA
TRBJ2-5	TRBD1	TRBV14	-	CASSHPGQGRETQYF	TGTGCCAGCAGCCACCCGGGACAGGGTAGGGAGACCCAGTACTTC
TRBJ2-7	-	TRBV6-6	-	CASLGSAYEQYF	TGTGCCAGCTTAGGGAGTGCCTACGAGCAGTACTTC
TRBJ2-1	TRBD2	TRBV10-2	-	CASSGPGLAGPNEQFF	TGCGCCAGCAGTGGACCCGGACTAGCGGGACCCAATGAGCAGTTCTTC
TRBJ1-4	-	TRBV5-4	-	CASSLDLGEKLFF	TGTGCCAGCAGCTTGGACCTAGGAGAAAAACTGTTTTTT
TRBJ2-3	TRBD2	TRBV27	few	CASSCPGERLAGRSDTQYF	TGTGCCAGCAGCTGCCCAGGGGAAAGACTAGCGGGAAGGTCAGATACGCAGTATTTT
TRBJ2-1	-	TRBV7-9	-	CASSLAPLSSYNEQFF	TGTGCCAGCAGCTTAGCCCCGCTTAGCTCCTACAATGAGCAGTTCTTC
TRBJ2-7	-	TRBV19	-	CASSKESQGLYEQYF	TGTGCCAGTAGTAAAGAATCGCAGGGGCTCTACGAGCAGTACTTC
TRBJ1-6	-	TRBV6-5	-	CASKQQQGLNSPLHF	TGTGCCAGCAAACAACAACAGGGTCTAAATTCACCCCTCCACTTT
TRBJ1-1	-	TRBV27	-	CASSLPGVAGIF	TGTGCCAGCAGTTTACCAGGGGTGGCCGGAATCTTT
TRBJ1-4	-	TRBV9	-	CASRAPEKLFF	TGTGCCAGCAGGGCCCCAGAAAAACTGTTTTTT
TRBJ2-3	-	TRBV6-2/TRBV6-3	-	CASSYEGQSRQYF	TGTGCCAGCAGTTACGAGGGCCAGTCCAGGCAGTATTTT
TRBJ1-1	-	TRBV6-1	once	CASSELGRMNTEAFF	TGTGCCAGCAGTGAACTGGGCAGGATGAACACTGAAGCTTTCTTT
TRBJ2-1	-	TRBV6-6	-	CASSPEGDPIYNEQFF	TGTGCCAGCAGCCCAGAGGGGGACCCGATCTACAATGAGCAGTTCTTC
TRBJ2-1	TRBD2	TRBV19	-	CASSIDSGLAGGPYNEQFF	TGTGCCAGTAGTATAGATAGTGGACTAGCGGGAGGGCCTTACAATGAGCAGTTCTTC
TRBJ2-2	TRBD1	TRBV5-1	-	CASSAETGKTGELFF	TGCGCCAGCAGCGCCGAGACAGGGAAAACCGGGGAGCTGTTTTTT